This T cell receptor (beta chain) emerged from a study of T cells in Graves' hyperthyroidism and ophthalmopathy. About the research overall: The authors collected peripheral blood at initial diagnosis, before any treatment.

The source material, RNA transcripts, was used to amplify TCR beta CDR3 regions. With the HTBI primer set, the TCR CDR3 went through a first round of RT-PCR. MiXCR was run by TCRdb on the multiplex PCR reads, yielding one entry per CDR3 protein. Among hundreds of thousands of distinct CDR3 sequences listed, around a third were seen once. Germline V gene data show CDR1 as LGHNA and CDR2 as YSLEER. The CDR3 consists of 15 residues. As to this clonotype: Mismatch with germline at one junction end may stem from a read error.

The authors deemed Graves' hyperthyroidism stable absent ophthalmopathy progression within 18 months. With a duration under 2 months, the hyperthyroidism was newly diagnosed in patients aged 18 to 65. PBMCs were collected from an approximately 10 ml volume of fresh peripheral blood. Sequencing was done on a sample of blood. This TCR was recovered from a woman in her forties with Graves' hyperthyroidism. This chain joins TRBV4-3 and TRBJ2-5, with D perhaps matching TRBD1 (6 bases). CDR3 sequence reads: CAGSHDRQAWETQYF. Written as DNA, the CDR3 is TGCGCCGGCAGCCATGACCGACAGGCCTGGGAGACCCAGTACTTC.